The clone carrying this T cell receptor (beta chain) was observed once. The data were taken from a study of T cell repertoires in cytomegalovirus infection. In the study overall: Shared public TCR beta signatures pointed to both CMV infection and a matching HLA type.

TCRdb redid the calling of the reads with MiXCR, one entry per CDR3 protein. The table shows approximately 200,000 distinct CDR3 sequences, with 28% occurring only once. This CDR3 is 13 amino acids long. Germline V gives CDR1 SNHLY, CDR2 FYNNEI. Losses at the gene ends were 3 bases for V and 7 bases for J; bases not matched to a gene: 4. This receptor was obtained from a human donor in good health (CMV status not recorded). Some clones in this sample may be carry-over from other donors' samples. The sequencing sample was made of PBMCs. The chain has TRBV2 and TRBJ1-2, with 8 nucleotides matching TRBD1. CDR3 bases: TGTGCCAGCAGTGAGGAGACAGGGGCTGGCTACACCTTC. Its translation: CASSEETGAGYTF.